This T cell receptor beta chain is drawn from a study of OX40 agonist ivuxolimab in advanced cancers. Study-level background: Of the participants, approximately 38% had some prior anti-PD-1, anti-PD-L1 or anti-CTLA-4 therapy, which was allowed. Three patients, one with hepatocellular carcinoma and two with cutaneous melanoma, achieved partial responses.

Study results and caveats: The mean number of expanded clones was higher in CD8+ T cells than in CD4+.

Germline CDR1 reads SGHDN; CDR2 reads FVKESK. V was trimmed by 3 bases and J by 4 bases, leaving 16 bases between them. The CDR3 runs to 15 residues. The data were produced by immunoSEQ multiplex PCR, yet TCRdb's version contains in-frame clones alone and is incomplete. In the table there are 90,000 to 100,000 clones, 95% to 96% of which are singletons. About this clone: Its antigen is currently unknown.

This receptor was obtained from an adult with an advanced solid tumor such as melanoma, head and neck, liver or kidney cancer. V is TRBV14 and J is TRBJ2-7, with D possibly matching TRBD1 (5 bases). The sample here was CD4+ or CD8+ T cells sorted from blood, taken in a trial of the OX40 agonist ivuxolimab. CDR3 sequence reads: CASSQLLGPGYEQYF. The CDR3 DNA sequence: TGTGCCAGCAGCCAGCTTTTGGGGCCAGGGTACGAGCAGTACTTC.